Below are 4 T cell receptor beta chains sequenced from a single sample in a study of T-cell reconstitution after alpha-beta-depleted transplantation in children. Unique molecular identifiers were used in preparing the TCRbeta library. Each CDR3 protein is one row after TCRdb ran MiXCR on the PCR reads. This sample carries around 580,000 distinct CDR3 sequences, 20% to 25% of them seen once, and the ten largest clones take 13% to 15%. The material sequenced was PBMCs, mostly from graft donor cells, taken 360 days after TCRalphabeta/CD19-depleted stem cell transplant. The receptors were gathered from a boy under three years old who had a stem cell transplant for acute myeloid leukemia, so the T cells may come from the graft donor.

There are many counts of this clonotype. This rearrangement joins TRBV7-2 to TRBJ2-3, with TRBD2 matching over 8 bases. CDR3 length: 19 residues. V gave up 0 bases and J gave up 0 bases; unmatched junction bases: 11. Germline V CDR1 and CDR2: SGHTA, FQGNSA. CDR3 DNA: TGTGCCAGCAGCTTAGCCCTCGCGGGGGGACCTGGGAGCACAGATACGCAGTATTTT. Residues: CASSLALAGGPGSTDTQYF.

The chain uses TRBV27 and TRBJ1-1; D unclear. CDR3 length: 16 residues. CDR1 is MNHEY, CDR2 SMNVEV, per germline (reference sequence). V shed 0 bases and J shed 0 bases, with 11 bases lying between them. In DNA form, the CDR3 reads TGTGCCAGCAGTTTATCGAGGGCCCTCATGAACACTGAAGCTTTCTTT. Translated: CASSLSRALMNTEAFF.

There are a few counts of this clonotype. CDR3 sequence reads: CASSYGGFEKLFF. The CDR3 nucleotides are TGTGCCAGCAGTTATGGAGGGTTCGAAAAACTGTTTTTT. V and J are TRBV6-6 and TRBJ1-4; D is unresolved. The V and J ends lost 3 bases and 8 bases respectively, with 10 bases between them. Germline CDR1 is MNHNY and CDR2 is SVGAGI (reference sequence). This CDR3 has 13 residues.

This clonotype appeared many times. J is TRBJ2-2 and V is TRBV12-3 or TRBV12-4; weak D call: TRBD1 (6 bases). The CDR3 totals 14 residues. Trimming took off 1 base at V and 4 bases at J, with 7 bases between the two ends. This CDR3 reads CASSLGGGTGELFF. The CDR3 DNA sequence: TGTGCCAGCAGTTTAGGAGGGGGCACCGGGGAGCTGTTTTTT.